This T cell receptor (beta chain) was profiled in a study of blood T cell repertoires in COVID-19. The CDR3 consists of 12 residues. Trimming removed 2 bases at V and 8 bases at J, with 9 bases between. Germline-derived CDR1 and CDR2 are LNHDA and SQIVND (reference sequence). This clone occurred a few times. The table came from immunoSEQ multiplex PCR; TCRdb's copy has only in-frame clones and leaves some out. The repertoire holds more than 65,000 clones, roughly 86% seen once, with approximately 7% in the top ten. The sequencing sample was made of peripheral blood. The rearrangement links TRBV19 to TRBJ1-1, with a weak D call TRBD1 (5 bases). The TCR was taken from a human donor in a cohort sampled during active COVID-19. Here the CDR3 reads CASSISGREAFF. CDR3 nucleotide sequence: TGTGCCAGTAGTATATCAGGGAGGGAAGCTTTCTTT.